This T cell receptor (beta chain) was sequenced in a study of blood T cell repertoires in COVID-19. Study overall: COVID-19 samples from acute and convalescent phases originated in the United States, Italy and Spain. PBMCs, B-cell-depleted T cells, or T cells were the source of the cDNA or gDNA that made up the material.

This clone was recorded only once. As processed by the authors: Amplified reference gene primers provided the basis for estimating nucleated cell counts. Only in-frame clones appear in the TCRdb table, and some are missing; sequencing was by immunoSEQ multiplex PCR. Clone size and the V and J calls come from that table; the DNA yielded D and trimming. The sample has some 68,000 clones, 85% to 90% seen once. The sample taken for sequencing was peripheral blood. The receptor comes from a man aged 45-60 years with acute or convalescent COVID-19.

The CDR3 protein is CATSRDVIRDSNQPQHF. CDR3 bases: TGTGCCACCAGCAGAGATGTGATCAGGGATAGCAATCAGCCCCAGCATTTT. The V call is TRBV15, the J call TRBJ1-5; maybe TRBD1 (5 bases). The CDR3 loop spans 17 amino acids. Germline CDR1 reads LNHNV; CDR2 reads YYDKDF (reference sequence). V was pared by 0 bases and J by 0 bases, with 12 bases between. Variable domain in full (rest from reference TRBV15 and TRBJ1-5): DAMVIQNPRYQVTQFGKPVTLSCSQTLNHNVMYWYQQKSSQAPKLLFHYYDKDFNNEADTPDNFQSRRPNTSFCFLDIRSPGLGDTAMYLCATSRDVIRDSNQPQHFGDGTRLSIL.